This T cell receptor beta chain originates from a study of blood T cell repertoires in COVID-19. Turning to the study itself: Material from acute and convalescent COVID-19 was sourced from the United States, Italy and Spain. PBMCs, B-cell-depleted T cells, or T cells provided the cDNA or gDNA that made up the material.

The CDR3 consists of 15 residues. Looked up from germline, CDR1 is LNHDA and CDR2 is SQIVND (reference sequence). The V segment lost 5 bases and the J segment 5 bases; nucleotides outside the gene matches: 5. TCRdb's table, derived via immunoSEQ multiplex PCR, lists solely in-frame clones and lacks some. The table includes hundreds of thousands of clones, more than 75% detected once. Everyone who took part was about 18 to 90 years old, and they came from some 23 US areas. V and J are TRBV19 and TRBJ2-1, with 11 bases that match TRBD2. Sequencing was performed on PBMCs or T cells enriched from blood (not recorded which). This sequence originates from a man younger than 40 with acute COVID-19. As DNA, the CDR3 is TGTGCCAGTAGTCTGGGACTAGCGGTTGACAATGAGCAGTTCTTC. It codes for CASSLGLAVDNEQFF. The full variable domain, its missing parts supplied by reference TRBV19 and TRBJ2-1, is DGGITQSPKYLFRKEGQNVTLSCEQNLNHDAMYWYRQDPGQGLRLIYYSQIVNDFQKGDIAEGYSVSREKKESFPLTVTSAQKNPTAFYLCASSLGLAVDNEQFFGPGTRLTVL.